These 31 T cell receptor beta chains originate from one sample sequenced in a study of breast tumors, draining lymph nodes, adjacent tissues. The lymph nodes were axillary draining lymph nodes from breast cancer patients. Via MiXCR, TCRdb re-called the multiplex PCR reads, giving one row per CDR3 protein. The sample has about 230,000 distinct CDR3 sequences; roughly 30% are singletons. Sequencing used axillary lymph node tissue. These receptors were obtained from a female donor with breast cancer. Some clones in this sample may be carry-over from other donors' samples.

Remarks on this clonotype: A read error may produce the germline difference seen at one junction end. The genes are TRBV11-2 and TRBJ1-3; 7 bases are shared with TRBD1. The CDR3 totals 15 residues. Germline CDR1 is SGHAT and CDR2 is FQNNGV. The DNA of the CDR3 is TGTGCCAGCAGCCGGACAGGTTCCTCTGGAGACACCATATATTTT. Translating it yields CASSRTGSSGDTIYF.

With regard to this clonotype: It may be a read error: a sequence one base away is much more abundant. This rearrangement joins TRBV20-1 to TRBJ2-7; D tentatively fits TRBD1 or TRBD2 (6 bases each). The V end was cut by 6 bases, the J end by 9 bases, with 21 bases between. The length of the CDR3 is 13 residues. Germline-derived CDR1 and CDR2 are DFQATT and SNEGSKA (reference sequence). CDR3 DNA: TGCAGTGCCCGGGGACTGCCTATGGGGGCGCAGTACTTC. This gives the protein CSARGLPMGAQYF.

This clonotype has more than one count but fewer than ten. V is TRBV7-2 and J is TRBJ1-2; TRBD1 might be the D (5 bases). Germline V gene data show CDR1 as SGHTA and CDR2 as FQGNSA. The CDR3 is made up of 12 amino acids. Between the trimmed V and J ends, which lost 5 bases and 5 bases, there was a span of 9 bases. DNA of the CDR3: TGTGCCAGCAGCCCAGGACAATATGGCTACACCTTC. Its translation is CASSPGQYGYTF.

This clonotype was recorded many times. The CDR3 loop reads CASSIGRGSVYSDEQFF. The CDR3 DNA reads TGTGCCAGTAGTATCGGCAGGGGGTCGGTTTATAGCGATGAGCAGTTCTTC. The chain recombines TRBV19 with TRBJ2-1, with 7 bases aligning to TRBD1. V dropped 3 bases and J dropped 8; count of bases not matched to a gene: 16. CDR3 length: 17 amino acids. CDR1 is LNHDA and CDR2 is SQIVND in the germline V gene (reference sequence). Full variable domain (rest looked up from reference TRBV19 and TRBJ2-1): DGGITQSPKYLFRKEGQNVTLSCEQNLNHDAMYWYRQDPGQGLRLIYYSQIVNDFQKGDIAEGYSVSREKKESFPLTVTSAQKNPTAFYLCASSIGRGSVYSDEQFFGPGTRLTVL.

This clonotype was counted ten times or more. The gene calls are TRBV5-4 and TRBJ2-5, with D possibly being TRBD1 (5 bases). CDR1 is SGHNT, CDR2 YYREEE, per germline (reference sequence). Trimming cost V 5 bases and J 5 bases, with 16 bases left between them. The length of the CDR3 is 14 residues. CDR3 protein: CASSPKGPGETQYF. The CDR3 DNA reads as TGTGCCAGCAGTCCTAAGGGGCCTGGGGAGACCCAGTACTTC. Together with reference TRBV5-4 and TRBJ2-5, the CDR3 gives the full variable domain: ETGVTQSPTHLIKTRGQQVTLRCSSQSGHNTVSWYQQALGQGPQFIFQYYREEENGRGNFPPRFSGLQFPNYSSELNVNALELDDSALYLCASSPKGPGETQYFGPGTRLLVL.

This clonotype was seen only a few times. A much larger clone lies one base from this, so it may be a read error. J is TRBJ2-1 and V is TRBV9; D assignment may be TRBD1 or TRBD2 (5 bases each). The CDR3 covers 17 residues. The germline V gene encodes CDR1 SGDLS and CDR2 YYNGEE. The CDR3 protein is CASSLEGQGTAYTEQFF. In DNA form, the CDR3 reads TGTGCCAGCAGCCTAGAGGGCCAAGGGACCGCTTACACTGAGCAGTTCTTC.

The sample holds many counts of this clonotype. The chain has TRBV28 and TRBJ1-3; D gene unclear. V was clipped by 8 bases and J by 1 base, with 9 bases between them. The V gene's germline CDR1 is MDHEN and CDR2 SYDVKM. The CDR3 contains 13 residues. This CDR3 reads CASARASGNTIYF. For the CDR3, the DNA is TGTGCCAGCGCCCGCGCGTCTGGAAACACCATATATTTT.

V gene TRBV7-2 combines with J gene TRBJ1-1, with unresolved D. Germline loops: CDR1 SGHTA, CDR2 FQGNSA. The CDR3 has 15 amino acids. V lost 1 base and J 4 bases, leaving 13 bases between the germline ends. The DNA for the CDR3 is TGTGCCAGCAGCTTAGTCCAGGTGGCGGCCACTGAAGCTTTCTTT. As protein: CASSLVQVAATEAFF. The whole variable domain, remainder taken from reference TRBV7-2 and TRBJ1-1, is GAGVSQSPSNKVTEKGKDVELRCDPISGHTALYWYRQSLGQGLEFLIYFQGNSAPDKSGLPSDRFSAERTGGSVSTLTIQRTQQEDSAVYLCASSLVQVAATEAFFGQGTRLTVV.

This clonotype was seen a handful of times. Written as DNA, the CDR3 is TGTGCTAGAGATCCTGACGGCCAAGAGACCCAGTACTTC. Translated, it gives CARDPDGQETQYF. The chain joins TRBV7-7 to TRBJ2-5; D ambiguous. The CDR3 sequence is 13 residues long. Germline CDR1 reads SSHAT; CDR2 reads FNYEAQ (reference sequence).

With respect to this clonotype: A junction end diverges from the germline sequence, so it may reflect a read error. The V call is TRBV4-2, the J call TRBJ2-3, with D tentatively TRBD2 (7 bases). This CDR3 comprises 16 residues. From germline, CDR1 is LGHNA and CDR2 YNFKEQ. CDR3 loop: CASSQGGGTSTDTQYF. The CDR3 region has the DNA TGTGCTAGCAGCCAAGGGGGGGGAACCAGCACAGATACGCAGTATTTT.

This clonotype was picked up many times. This chain joins TRBV7-9 and TRBJ2-1; D is uncertain. Germline V gene data show CDR1 as SEHNR and CDR2 as FQNEAQ (reference sequence). The germline V and J ends were trimmed by 2 bases and 6 bases, with 11 bases remaining between them. The CDR3 sequence is 14 residues long. In nucleotides, the CDR3 is TGTGCCAGCAGCTTAATGCACGGCCTCAATGAGCAGTTCTTC. Amino acid sequence: CASSLMHGLNEQFF.

V gene TRBV5-6 combines with J gene TRBJ2-1; a possible D gene is TRBD2 (5 bases). There are 18 residues in the CDR3. The germline V and J ends were trimmed by 4 bases and 1 base, with 21 bases remaining between them. The germline V gene encodes CDR1 SGHDT and CDR2 YYEEEE. The DNA for the CDR3 is TGTGCCAGCAGCGATTCGACTACCGGGGTTTTTTCCTACAATGAGCAGTTCTTC. Translated: CASSDSTTGVFSYNEQFF.

Details on this clonotype: Being one base from a much bigger clone, this may be a read error. This sequence joins TRBV19 and TRBJ2-4, with D possibly being TRBD1 or TRBD2 (5 bases each). CDR3 size: 15 residues. Trimming stripped 5 bases from V and 0 bases from J, with 11 bases between. CDR1 is LNHDA, CDR2 SQIVND, per germline (reference sequence). The DNA for the CDR3 is TGTGCCAGTAGTGGTACGGGACCAGCCAAAAACATTCAGTACTTC. This gives the protein CASSGTGPAKNIQYF.

In its sample, this clonotype was seen many times. The chain is built from TRBV29-1 and TRBJ2-1; D assignment may be TRBD1 or TRBD2 (5 bases each). V lost 4 bases, J lost 8 bases, and 18 bases lay in between. Germline CDR1 SQVTM, CDR2 ANQGSEA. The CDR3 has 14 amino acids. CDR3 residues: CSVVVRDPQHEQFF. CDR3 in DNA: TGCAGCGTTGTCGTCCGGGACCCGCAGCATGAGCAGTTCTTC.

This clonotype was observed at least ten times. The chain combines TRBV20-1 with TRBJ2-7, with D perhaps matching TRBD1 (6 bases). Trimming shortened V by 0 bases and J by 3 bases, and 12 bases separated the two germline ends. The CDR3 contains 14 residues. CDR1 and CDR2 from the germline V gene are DFQATT and SNEGSKA (reference sequence). The DNA of the CDR3 is TGCAGTGCTAGAGACCCGACAGGCTACTACGAGCAGTACTTC. It specifies CSARDPTGYYEQYF.

A word on this clonotype: A much bigger clone sits one base away, suggesting this may be a read error. The chain employs TRBV5-5 and TRBJ2-1; D remains ambiguous. From germline, CDR1 is SGHKS and CDR2 YYEKEE (reference sequence). CDR3 length: 13 residues. The CDR3 sequence is CASSLISNNEQFF. DNA of the CDR3: TGTGCCAGCAGCTTGATCTCCAACAATGAGCAGTTCTTC.

This clonotype was counted at least ten times. The rearrangement links TRBV12-3 or TRBV12-4 to TRBJ2-7, with 10 nucleotides matching TRBD2. Trimming took 5 bases from V and 0 from J; bases not matched to a gene: 4. The CDR3 sequence is 15 residues long. CDR3 protein: CASSPGLASSYEQYF. As DNA, the CDR3 is TGTGCCAGCAGTCCGGGACTAGCGAGCTCCTACGAGCAGTACTTC.

This clonotype was seen more than once but under ten times. The V and J genes are TRBV2 and TRBJ2-5; D uncertain. The V gene's germline CDR1 is SNHLY and CDR2 FYNNEI. V was clipped by 3 bases and J by 7 bases, with 6 bases between them. The length of the CDR3 is 11 residues. The CDR3 protein is CASSDSGTQYF. Here the CDR3 DNA reads TGTGCCAGCAGTGACTCGGGGACCCAGTACTTC.

This clonotype was recorded at least ten times. The rearrangement links TRBV11-2 to TRBJ1-1; a weak D match, TRBD1 (5 bases). CDR1 is SGHAT and CDR2 is FQNNGV in the germline V gene. The V and J ends lost 2 bases and 4 bases respectively, with 14 bases between them. The length of the CDR3 is 15 residues. The CDR3 DNA reads TGTGCCAGCAGCTTATTTCAGGGAGGCGGCACTGAAGCTTTCTTT. This encodes CASSLFQGGGTEAFF. The complete variable domain, with remaining parts taken from reference TRBV11-2 and TRBJ1-1, reads EAGVAQSPRYKIIEKRQSVAFWCNPISGHATLYWYQQILGQGPKLLIQFQNNGVVDDSQLPKDRFSAERLKGVDSTLKIQPAKLEDSAVYLCASSLFQGGGTEAFFGQGTRLTVV.

This clonotype appeared many times. The chain combines TRBV6-5 with TRBJ2-3, with D perhaps given as TRBD1 or TRBD2 (6 bases each). Germline CDR1 reads MNHEY; CDR2 reads SVGAGI. Trimming shortened V by 0 bases and J by 5 bases, and 15 bases separated the two germline ends. CDR3 length: 16 residues. For the CDR3, the DNA is TGTGCCAGCAGTTACTCGATTGGGGGGCGCTTAGATACGCAGTATTTT. This translates into CASSYSIGGRLDTQYF.

This clonotype came up many times. The CDR3 reads CASMEQGNEKLFF. CDR3 in DNA: TGTGCCAGCATGGAACAGGGTAATGAAAAACTGTTTTTT. The chain links TRBV27 to TRBJ1-4; D is possibly TRBD1 (6 bases). The CDR3 spans 13 residues. The V gene's germline CDR1 is MNHEY and CDR2 SMNVEV (reference sequence). The V end was cut by 7 bases, the J end by 4 bases, with 10 bases between.

This chain links TRBV6-1 with TRBJ2-5, with D possibly being TRBD1 (6 bases). The V end lost 1 base, the J end lost 5 bases, and 11 bases lay between the germline ends. This CDR3 is 14 amino acids long. Germline loops: CDR1 MNHNS, CDR2 SASEGT. The chain's CDR3 is CASSEVQGGETQYF. CDR3 in DNA: TGTGCCAGCAGTGAAGTACAGGGCGGGGAGACCCAGTACTTC.

Remarks on this clonotype: A much larger clone differs from this one at a single base, so this may be a read error. The V call is TRBV29-1, the J call TRBJ2-7, with 9 bases aligning to TRBD1. Germline loops: CDR1 SQVTM, CDR2 ANQGSEA. There are 16 residues in the CDR3. The CDR3 DNA reads TGCAGCGTTGAAGGGGGTCCCGGGACAGGGAACTACGTGCAGTACTTC. This translates into CSVEGGPGTGNYVQYF.

This chain's CDR3 is CASSYSGEYF. As DNA, the CDR3 is TGTGCCAGCAGTTACTCCGGGGAGTACTTC. The V call is TRBV6-5, the J call TRBJ2-4; D perhaps matches TRBD2 (5 bases). The CDR3 totals 10 residues. Germline V gives CDR1 MNHEY, CDR2 SVGAGI. V dropped 0 bases and J dropped 14 bases, with 5 bases sitting between them.

As regards this clonotype: The CDR3 ends on some other residue instead of the conserved phenylalanine or tryptophan, so this is likely a read error. The DNA is omitted, as the CDR3 cannot be located on it reliably, and the CDR3 follows TCRdb's listing. The genes are TRBV30 and TRBJ2-2; the DNA was not used to check the table's D call, TRBD2. The CDR3 is 8 residues long, ends included. Germline V gives CDR1 GTSNPN, CDR2 SVGIG (reference sequence). CDR3: CAWSLGGV.

This clonotype was observed at least ten times. The chain combines TRBV10-2 with TRBJ2-7, with 11 bases that match TRBD2. CDR3 length: 15 amino acids. The trim removed 3 bases at V and 3 bases at J, leaving 4 bases unmatched. Germline V gene sequence: CDR1 WSHSY, CDR2 SAAADI. The chain's CDR3 is CASSEEGLAGYEQYF. The DNA of the CDR3 is TGCGCCAGCAGTGAAGAAGGACTAGCGGGCTACGAGCAGTACTTC.

This clonotype was seen many times. The CDR3 reads CASSLRGGGEKLFF. The CDR3, as DNA: TGTGCCAGCAGTTTAAGGGGAGGTGGCGAAAAACTGTTTTTT. This chain uses TRBV12-3 or TRBV12-4 with TRBJ1-4; perhaps TRBD1 as D (5 bases). The CDR3 contains 14 residues. Trimming removed 2 bases at V and 8 bases at J, with 12 bases between.

This clonotype was seen many times. CDR3 nucleotide sequence: TGCGCCAGCAGCTTCGGGGGTGGGCAGCCCCAGCATTTT. Translation: CASSFGGGQPQHF. The V gene is TRBV5-1, the J gene TRBJ1-5; a weak D match, TRBD1 (5 bases). CDR1 is SGHRS, CDR2 YFSETQ, per germline. Trimming removed 2 bases at V and 7 bases at J, with 10 bases between. The CDR3 covers 13 residues.

This clonotype occurred many times. This sequence joins TRBV6-6 and TRBJ2-7; a possible D gene is TRBD2 (6 bases). Germline V gene lookup returns CDR1 MNHNY and CDR2 SVGAGI (reference sequence). CDR3 length: 15 amino acids. V lost 6 bases and J 2 bases, leaving 17 bases between the germline ends. The CDR3 reads CASRSGGDLTYEQYF. The CDR3 bases are TGTGCCAGCAGGTCCGGTGGGGACTTAACCTACGAGCAGTACTTC.

This chain uses TRBV7-6 with TRBJ2-3; D might be TRBD2 (7 bases). The V end lost 5 bases, the J end lost 5 bases, and 20 bases lay between the germline ends. Germline values: CDR1 SGHVS, CDR2 FNYEAQ. The length of the CDR3 is 16 residues. The CDR3 DNA reads TGTGCCAGCAGCGAGGGGGGGGGAGGGCGGGTAGATACGCAGTATTTT. Protein product: CASSEGGGGRVDTQYF.

J is TRBJ1-4 and V is TRBV19; no clear D gene. The length of the CDR3 is 13 residues. V gave up 8 bases and J gave up 6 bases, with 13 bases separating them. CDR1 and CDR2 (germline): LNHDA, SQIVND (reference sequence). CDR3 loop: CASSQVLYEKLFF. The DNA for the CDR3 is TGTGCCAGTTCCCAGGTTCTATATGAAAAACTGTTTTTT. The full variable domain, its missing parts supplied by reference TRBV19 and TRBJ1-4, is DGGITQSPKYLFRKEGQNVTLSCEQNLNHDAMYWYRQDPGQGLRLIYYSQIVNDFQKGDIAEGYSVSREKKESFPLTVTSAQKNPTAFYLCASSQVLYEKLFFGSGTQLSVL.